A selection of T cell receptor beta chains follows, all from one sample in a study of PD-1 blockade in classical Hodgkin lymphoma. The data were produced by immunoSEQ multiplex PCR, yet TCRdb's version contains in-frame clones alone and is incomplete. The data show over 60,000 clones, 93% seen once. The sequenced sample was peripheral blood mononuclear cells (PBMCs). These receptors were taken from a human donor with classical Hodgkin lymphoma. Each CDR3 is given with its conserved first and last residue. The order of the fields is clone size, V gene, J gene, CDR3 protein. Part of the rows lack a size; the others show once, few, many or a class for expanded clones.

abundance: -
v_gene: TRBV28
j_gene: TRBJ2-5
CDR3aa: CASRGQAFTQYF

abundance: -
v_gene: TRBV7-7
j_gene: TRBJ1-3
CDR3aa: CASSPTLYGTAGNTIYF

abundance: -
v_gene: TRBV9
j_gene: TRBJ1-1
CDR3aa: CASRRGQGSTEAFF

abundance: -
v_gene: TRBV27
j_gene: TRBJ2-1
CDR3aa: CASSLPSKGNEQFF

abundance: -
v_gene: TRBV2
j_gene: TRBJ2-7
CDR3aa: CASRKNTEIHEQYF

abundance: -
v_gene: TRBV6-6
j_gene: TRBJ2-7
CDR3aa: CASSYLNKQYF

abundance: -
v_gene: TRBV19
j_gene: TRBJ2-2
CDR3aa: CATNRPGELFF

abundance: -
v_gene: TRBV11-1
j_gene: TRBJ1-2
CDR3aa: CASSRRQSDGYTF

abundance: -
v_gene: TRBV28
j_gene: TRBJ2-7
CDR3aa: CASLGGSTYEQYF

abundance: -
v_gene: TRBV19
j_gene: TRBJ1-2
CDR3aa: CASSIDLGGYTF

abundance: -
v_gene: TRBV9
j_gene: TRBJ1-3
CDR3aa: CASSVDRVSGNTIYF

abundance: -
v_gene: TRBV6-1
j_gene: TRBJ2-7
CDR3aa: CASSEGGRGPTYEQYF

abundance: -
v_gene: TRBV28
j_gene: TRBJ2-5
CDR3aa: CASSFWTEGTQYF

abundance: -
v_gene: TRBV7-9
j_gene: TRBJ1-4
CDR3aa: CASSLEGVNEKLFF

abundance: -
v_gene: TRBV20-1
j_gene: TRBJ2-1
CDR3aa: CSAILKDEQFF

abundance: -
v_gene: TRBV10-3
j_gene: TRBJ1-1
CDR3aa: CAISGTAQNTEAFF

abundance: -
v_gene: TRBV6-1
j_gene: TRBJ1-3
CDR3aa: CASTERQTSGNTIYF

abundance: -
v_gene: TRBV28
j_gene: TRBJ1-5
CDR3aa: CASSPPGQGATNQPQHF

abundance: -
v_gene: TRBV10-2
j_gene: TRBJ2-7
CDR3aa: CASSEPGQGFSYEQYF

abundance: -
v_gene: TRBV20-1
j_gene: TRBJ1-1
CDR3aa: CSASTEAFF

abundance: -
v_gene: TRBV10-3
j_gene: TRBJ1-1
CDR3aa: CAIRPGPRGGGTEAFF

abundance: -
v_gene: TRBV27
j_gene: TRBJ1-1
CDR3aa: CASSLRRGVTEAFF

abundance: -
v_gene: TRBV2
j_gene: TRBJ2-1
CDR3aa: CASSSGYNEQFF

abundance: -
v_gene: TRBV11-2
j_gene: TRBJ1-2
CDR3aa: CASSQLRGTSENYGYTF

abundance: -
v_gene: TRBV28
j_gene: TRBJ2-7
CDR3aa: CASSPSGTGSYEQYF

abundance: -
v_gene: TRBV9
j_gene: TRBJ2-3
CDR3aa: CASSVSSGGAPDTQYF

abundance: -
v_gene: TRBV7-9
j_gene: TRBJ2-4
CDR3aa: CASSFERYRPKNIQYF

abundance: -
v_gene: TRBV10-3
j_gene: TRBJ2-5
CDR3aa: CAIAGAYQETQYF

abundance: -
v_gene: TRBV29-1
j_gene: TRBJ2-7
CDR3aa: CSVEGQGAGEQYF

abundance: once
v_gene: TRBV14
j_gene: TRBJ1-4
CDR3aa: CASSSSRGPNEKLFF

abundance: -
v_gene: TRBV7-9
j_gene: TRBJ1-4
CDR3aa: CASSLPDRFNEKLFF

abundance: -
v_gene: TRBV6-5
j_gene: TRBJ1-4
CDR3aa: CASSPRDSEKLFF

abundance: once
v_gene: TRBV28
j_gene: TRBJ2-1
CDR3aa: CASSSSLGEQFF

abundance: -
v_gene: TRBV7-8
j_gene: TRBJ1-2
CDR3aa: CATSPDGRLSNYGYTF

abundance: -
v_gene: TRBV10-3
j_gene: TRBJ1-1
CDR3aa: CAISGQGITEAFF

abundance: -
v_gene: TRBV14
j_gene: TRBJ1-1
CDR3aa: CASSQEDREAFF

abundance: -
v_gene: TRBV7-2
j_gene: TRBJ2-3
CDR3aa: CASSPSRTSTDTQYF

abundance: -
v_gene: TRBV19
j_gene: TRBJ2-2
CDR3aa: CASSIGEYGELFF

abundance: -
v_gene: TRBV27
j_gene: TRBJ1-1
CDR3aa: CASVGQGNTEAFF

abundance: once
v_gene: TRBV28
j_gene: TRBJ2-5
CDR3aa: CASSSLRKGTREETQYF

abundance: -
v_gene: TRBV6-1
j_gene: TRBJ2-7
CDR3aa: CASSEAPTSSYEQYF

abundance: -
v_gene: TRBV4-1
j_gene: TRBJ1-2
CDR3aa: CASSQAGEANYGYTF

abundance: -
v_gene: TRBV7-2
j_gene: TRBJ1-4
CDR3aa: CASSLEVGREKLFF

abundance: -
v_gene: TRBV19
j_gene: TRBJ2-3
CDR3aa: CASSRTSGSLDTQYF

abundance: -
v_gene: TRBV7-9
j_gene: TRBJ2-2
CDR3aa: CASSNTPNTGELFF

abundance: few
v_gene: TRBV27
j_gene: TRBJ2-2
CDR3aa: CASSFGQGTNTGELFF

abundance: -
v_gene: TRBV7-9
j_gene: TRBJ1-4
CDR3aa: CASSLVRTLGEKLFF

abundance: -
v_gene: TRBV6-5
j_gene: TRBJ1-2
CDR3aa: CASTNRGSVYTF